The 21 T cell receptor beta chains presented below share a single source sample, sequenced in a study of early T cells in non-severe SARS-CoV-2 infection. TCRdb reanalysed the 5' RACE reads using MiXCR and keeps one entry per CDR3 protein. The sample records some 63,000 distinct CDR3 sequences, 10% to 15% being singletons. Sequences were obtained from whole blood. The receptor source for this set is an adult who was a healthcare worker with PCR-confirmed SARS-CoV-2 infection or an uninfected control (not recorded which).

This clonotype was seen ten or more times. The CDR3 loop reads CASSLDRPSYEQYF. CDR3 in DNA: TGTGCCAGCAGCTTAGATCGGCCCAGCTACGAGCAGTACTTC. The gene calls are TRBV11-2 and TRBJ2-7; D unresolved. Deletions cut 0 bases from V and 3 bases from J, with 9 bases between. The CDR3 covers 14 residues. Germline CDR1 SGHAT, CDR2 FQNNGV.

There are many counts of this clonotype. The chain has TRBV5-4 and TRBJ2-3, with 10 bases lining up with TRBD2. Per the germline V gene, CDR1 is SGHNT and CDR2 is YYREEE (reference sequence). CDR3 length: 15 residues. V was clipped by 3 bases and J by 6 bases; unmatched bases: 7. CDR3 in amino acids: CASSYRAGGHDTQYF. The CDR3 nucleotides are TGTGCCAGCAGCTACAGAGCGGGGGGGCATGATACGCAGTATTTT.

The chain has TRBV11-2 and TRBJ1-5; a possible D gene is TRBD1 (5 bases). Trimming left V 7 bases short and J 7 bases short, with 23 bases between. This CDR3 is built from 16 residues. Germline CDR1 is SGHAT and CDR2 is FQNNGV. The CDR3: CASTALAGFEEQPQHF. The DNA for the CDR3 is TGTGCCAGCACCGCCCTGGCAGGGTTTGAAGAGCAGCCCCAGCATTTT.

By sample share, this clonotype is medium-sized. The chain joins TRBV28 to TRBJ2-7; D remains unclear. Germline assignment: CDR1 MDHEN and CDR2 SYDVKM. V was trimmed by 3 bases and J by 0 bases, leaving 12 bases between them. The CDR3 consists of 15 residues. The CDR3 bases are TGTGCCAGCAGTTTTATGGGCACACGCTCCTACGAGCAGTACTTC. Translating it yields CASSFMGTRSYEQYF.

This chain connects TRBV27 to TRBJ1-6; D is unclear. V was cut by 8 bases and J by 9 bases, with 14 bases left in between. The germline gives CDR1 MNHEY, CDR2 SMNVEV (reference sequence). This CDR3 has 13 residues. CDR3 residues: CASGPPVGSPLHF. Here the CDR3 DNA reads TGTGCCAGCGGGCCTCCGGTCGGTTCACCCCTCCACTTT.

V is TRBV9 and J is TRBJ2-3, with TRBD2 as a possible D gene (6 bases). The CDR3 is 16 residues long. Germline V gives CDR1 SGDLS, CDR2 YYNGEE. Trimming removed 3 bases from V and 0 bases from J, with 14 bases in between. The CDR3 DNA is TGTGCCAGCAGCGAGGAGGGAGAATCCAGCACAGATACGCAGTATTTT. This gives the protein CASSEEGESSTDTQYF.

In regard to this clonotype: A much more abundant neighbour one base away suggests this may be a read error. This CDR3 fails to terminate in the conserved phenylalanine or tryptophan, so it likely reflects a read error. The chain carries TRBV7-2 and TRBJ2-5; 7 bases align to TRBD2. Germline CDR1 is SGHTA and CDR2 is FQGNSA. The ends lost 0 bases at V and 2 bases at J; junction bases unmatched: 6. The CDR3 runs 16 residues. This CDR3 reads CASSLAPGTTQETQYY. The CDR3 DNA is TGTGCCAGCAGCTTAGCCCCCGGGACTACGCAAGAGACCCAGTACTAC.

The chain links TRBV20-1 to TRBJ2-7; TRBD2 agrees at 11 bases. The V segment lost 1 base and the J segment 3 bases; nucleotides outside the gene matches: 14. CDR1 and CDR2 from the germline V gene are DFQATT and SNEGSKA (reference sequence). The CDR3 runs to 18 residues. CDR3 nucleotide sequence: TGCAGTGCTAGAGTATCTAGCGGGGGGACACAACTTTTCTACGAGCAGTACTTC. It translates to CSARVSSGGTQLFYEQYF.

This clonotype was recorded many times. The J gene is TRBJ2-1, the V gene TRBV11-2; D might be TRBD2 (6 bases). CDR1 is SGHAT and CDR2 is FQNNGV in the germline V gene. The ends were cut back, 5 bases at V and 4 bases at J, with 12 bases in the middle. This CDR3 has 14 amino acids. CDR3 protein: CASSRDSPYNEQFF. CDR3 nucleotides: TGTGCCAGCAGCCGGGACTCTCCGTACAATGAGCAGTTCTTC.

V usage is TRBV29-1 and J usage is TRBJ1-1; 8 nucleotides align to TRBD1. This CDR3 is 13 amino acids long. CDR1 and CDR2 from the germline V gene are SQVTM and ANQGSEA. V dropped 6 bases and J dropped 4; count of bases not matched to a gene: 7. As DNA, the CDR3 is TGCAGCGTAGACAGGGGAAGGAGCACTGAAGCTTTCTTT. Protein: CSVDRGRSTEAFF.

This clonotype was observed a handful of times. A read error may produce the germline difference seen at one junction end. The chain recombines TRBV27 with TRBJ1-1, with 8 bases aligning to TRBD1. Germline CDR1 MNHEY, CDR2 SMNVEV (reference sequence). The CDR3 is 14 residues long. The CDR3: CASSNNRGRTEAFF. The CDR3 DNA reads TGTGCCAGCAGTAACAACAGGGGGAGGACTGAAGCCTTCTTT.

In this sample, this clonotype turned up a few times. CDR3 in amino acids: CASSEFYEETQYF. The CDR3 region has the DNA TGTGCCAGCAGTGAATTCTACGAAGAGACCCAGTACTTC. This chain links TRBV6-1 with TRBJ2-5, with D uncertain. Germline V lookup: CDR1 MNHNS, CDR2 SASEGT. The V end lost 2 bases, the J end lost 3 bases, and 7 bases lay between the germline ends. The CDR3 spans 13 residues.

This clonotype was seen a few times. V and J are TRBV6-5 and TRBJ2-7; 13 nucleotides line up with TRBD2. Germline V gene data show CDR1 as MNHEY and CDR2 as SVGAGI. CDR3 length: 14 residues. The V gene end was trimmed by 6 bases and the J gene end by 2 bases; junction bases not matched to a gene: 1. The chain's CDR3 is CASSTSGGAYEQYF. The CDR3 bases are TGTGCCAGCAGCACTAGCGGGGGGGCCTACGAGCAGTACTTC.

This clonotype was seen many times. The chain combines TRBV5-1 with TRBJ1-2; a possible D gene is TRBD1 (5 bases). The CDR3 consists of 15 residues. Trimming removed 4 bases at V and 0 bases at J, with 13 bases between. The germline V gene has CDR1 SGHRS and CDR2 YFSETQ. The CDR3 DNA is TGCGCCAGCAGCCTGGGGCCAGAAGCTAACTATGGCTACACCTTC. Translated: CASSLGPEANYGYTF. Variable domain in full (rest from reference TRBV5-1 and TRBJ1-2): KAGVTQTPRYLIKTRGQQVTLSCSPISGHRSVSWYQQTPGQGLQFLFEYFSETQRNKGNFPGRFSGRQFSNSRSEMNVSTLELGDSALYLCASSLGPEANYGYTFGSGTRLTVV.

This clonotype was counted at least ten times. The chain has TRBV2 and TRBJ1-1; weak D call: TRBD1 (5 bases). V was clipped by 11 bases and J by 3 bases, with 19 bases between them. The CDR3 spans 14 residues. CDR1 and CDR2 (germline): SNHLY, FYNNEI. The CDR3 bases are TGTGCCGGGGGGACGGGGAGCGGGTACACTGAAGCTTTCTTT. As protein: CAGGTGSGYTEAFF.

This clonotype was picked up a small number of times. This chain connects TRBV19 to TRBJ2-1, with D tentatively TRBD1 (5 bases). The germline CDR1 and CDR2 sequences are LNHDA and SQIVND (reference sequence). The CDR3 runs 15 residues. Trimming removed 3 bases at V and 5 bases at J, with 14 bases between. CDR3 sequence: CASSIGQRAHNEQFF. In nucleotides, the CDR3 is TGTGCCAGTAGTATCGGACAAAGGGCACACAATGAGCAGTTCTTC.

This clonotype was recorded a few times. At one end the junction does not follow the germline gene, possibly because of a read error. The chain joins TRBV7-7 to TRBJ2-1, with TRBD2 identical over 14 bases. The CDR3 runs to 14 residues. Germline V gene sequence: CDR1 SSHAT, CDR2 FNYEAQ (reference sequence). In DNA form, the CDR3 reads TGTGCTAGCAGCATCGGACTAGCGGGGGGTGAGCAGTTCTTC. As protein: CASSIGLAGGEQFF.

This clonotype was found many times. This chain joins TRBV12-2 and TRBJ1-5; TRBD1, the table's D call, lacks a check against the DNA. TRBV12-2 is reported as a pseudogene. The CDR3 spans 13 residues. CDR3 in DNA: TGTGCAAGTCGCGTCCCTGGCAATCAGCCCCAGCATTTT. Protein: CASRVPGNQPQHF.

The gene calls are TRBV30 and TRBJ2-7; D remains unclear. With 5 bases removed from V and 6 bases from J, the gap between germline ends came to 17 bases. CDR1 and CDR2 (germline): GTSNPN, SVGIG (reference sequence). The CDR3 sequence is 13 residues long. The DNA for the CDR3 is TGTGCCTGGGGAATAGCCAAGCAGCCCGAGCAGTACTTC. Translated: CAWGIAKQPEQYF.

At least ten counts were recorded for this clonotype. The V call is TRBV12-3 or TRBV12-4, the J call TRBJ1-1; 8 bases align to TRBD1. With V trimmed by 5 bases and J by 1 base, 3 bases remained unmatched. This CDR3 contains 14 residues. CDR3 bases: TGTGCCAGCAGTCCAGGGGGCTGGAACACTGAAGCTTTCTTT. This gives the protein CASSPGGWNTEAFF.

This clonotype was recorded a few times. The V gene is TRBV12-3 or TRBV12-4, the J gene TRBJ2-3; 12 nucleotides align to TRBD2. CDR3 length: 18 amino acids. V shed 3 bases, J shed 2 bases, and the junction held 9 bases outside the gene matches. The CDR3: CASSLEDLAGGHTDTQYF. DNA for the CDR3: TGTGCCAGCAGTTTGGAAGATCTAGCGGGGGGGCACACAGATACGCAGTATTTT.